The clone carrying this T cell receptor beta chain was seen only once. Its antigen remains unknown. The data derive from a study of T cell responses to AZD1222 COVID-19 vaccine. Study results and limitations: Seropositive at baseline were only a handful of AZD1222 recipients. Repertoires in all cases were sampled only once the peak T cell response had passed. As reported, nearly half of all spike-specific TCRs target variant regions that are unmutated. Rises in breadth and depth of Spike-specific TCRs came after two AZD1222 doses.

Profiled with immunoSEQ multiplex PCR; TCRdb holds only in-frame clones, not every one. The data hold 130,000 or so clones, with just over 90% observed a single time. J lost 4 bases, V lost 5 bases, and 9 bases had no gene match. This CDR3 contains 16 residues. In germline, CDR1 is SNHLY, CDR2 FYNNEI. The receptor was isolated from an adult in good health. The rearrangement joins TRBV2 to TRBJ1-5, with 9 bases that match TRBD1. Sequences were derived from peripheral blood, sampled on day 0 of MenACWY control vaccination. The CDR3 region has the DNA TGTGCCAGCAGTTCCGGGACAGGGCGAGGAAATCAGCCCCAGCATTTT. Amino acid sequence: CASSSGTGRGNQPQHF.